This T cell receptor (beta chain) was recovered during a study of T-cell reconstitution after alpha-beta-depleted transplantation in children. Whole-study findings and limits: Roughly two months post-transplant, alpha-beta T cells reportedly originated from several hundred graft clones that had expanded. T cells produced anew were the main source of T-cell counts and diversity one year after transplant.

There are 13 residues in the CDR3. Germline V gene data show CDR1 as SGHRS and CDR2 as YFSETQ. Concerning this clonotype itself: Its antigen remains unknown. The junction departs from the called germline gene at one end, perhaps through a read error.

The library targeted TCRbeta and was prepared with unique molecular identifiers. TCRdb re-called the PCR reads with MiXCR, one entry per CDR3 protein. The repertoire includes some 550,000 distinct CDR3 sequences, 20% to 25% of them detected once, and roughly 14% sits in the top ten. The V and J genes are TRBV5-1 and TRBJ2-5, with TRBD2 as a possible D gene (5 bases). This sample comprised PBMCs, mostly from graft donor cells, obtained 360 days after TCRalphabeta/CD19-depleted stem cell transplant. This clonotype was obtained from a boy under two years old who had a stem cell transplant for acute myeloid leukemia, so the T cells may come from the graft donor. The CDR3 region has the DNA TGTGCCAGCGGCTTGGTCGGCCAAGAGACCCAGTACTTC. Translation: CASGLVGQETQYF. Full variable domain (remainder filled in from reference TRBV5-1 and TRBJ2-5): KAGVTQTPRYLIKTRGQQVTLSCSPISGHRSVSWYQQTPGQGLQFLFEYFSETQRNKGNFPGRFSGRQFSNSRSEMNVSTLELGDSALYLCASGLVGQETQYFGPGTRLLVL.